These 5 T cell receptor beta chains were sequenced from one sample in a study of cytomegalovirus exposure and HLA in healthy donors. The PCR ran on 60 Vbeta and 13 Jbeta primers. TCRdb's copy holds only in-frame clones and misses some; the assay was immunoSEQ multiplex PCR. The data hold about 78,000 clones, with 55% to 85% observed a single time. The sample comprised PBMCs. The source is a woman aged 40 to 55 in good health and CMV-seropositive.

This clone was counted many times. J is TRBJ1-3 and V is TRBV7-9; 7 bases fit TRBD1. V trimming: 5 bases; J trimming: 3 bases; junction bases outside the gene matches: 16. Germline assignment: CDR1 SEHNR and CDR2 FQNEAQ (reference sequence). The CDR3 is 18 residues long. DNA for the CDR3: TGTGCCAGCAGCCCTTCCCCCGACAGGGAAGACCGTGGAAACACCATATATTTT. Its translation is CASSPSPDREDRGNTIYF. Full variable domain (rest looked up from reference TRBV7-9 and TRBJ1-3): DTGVSQNPRHKITKRGQNVTFRCDPISEHNRLYWYRQTLGQGPEFLTYFQNEAQLEKSRLLSDRFSAERPKGSFSTLEIQRTEQGDSAMYLCASSPSPDREDRGNTIYFGEGSWLTVV.

In its sample, this clone was seen a few times. V gene TRBV7-2 combines with J gene TRBJ2-3; TRBD2 agrees at 11 bases. The germline V gene has CDR1 SGHTA and CDR2 FQGNSA. The CDR3 length is 18 residues. Trimming at V came to 1 base and at J to 6 bases, leaving 12 bases not matched to a gene. Written as DNA, the CDR3 is TGTGCCAGCAGCTTAGACTTACGTAGCGGGGGGGCATCGGATACGCAGTATTTT. It translates to CASSLDLRSGGASDTQYF.

The chain carries TRBV7-2 and TRBJ2-5; D remains ambiguous. The germline V and J ends were trimmed by 8 bases and 2 bases, with 12 bases remaining between them. Germline loops: CDR1 SGHTA, CDR2 FQGNSA. This CDR3 is 13 amino acids long. Written as DNA, the CDR3 is TGTGCCAGCGCCTTCACCGAGCAAGAGACCCAGTACTTC. This encodes CASAFTEQETQYF.

The chain has TRBV6-6 and TRBJ1-2, with 9 bases identical to TRBD1. This CDR3 comprises 16 residues. Germline trimming cut 6 bases from V and 8 bases from J; bases unmatched to any gene: 16. CDR1 is MNHNY, CDR2 SVGAGI, per germline (reference sequence). Written as DNA, the CDR3 is TGTGCCAGCAGAACCCCCCCGACAGGGGGGAGGAGAGGCTACACCTTC. Its protein is CASRTPPTGGRRGYTF.

V gene TRBV6-1 combines with J gene TRBJ1-5; 7 bases match TRBD1. CDR1 and CDR2 from the germline V gene are MNHNS and SASEGT. The V segment lost 4 bases and the J segment 7 bases; nucleotides outside the gene matches: 4. This CDR3 region has 13 residues. CDR3 protein: CASSGQGGQPQHF. The CDR3 DNA is TGTGCCAGCAGTGGACAGGGTGGCCAGCCCCAGCATTTT.